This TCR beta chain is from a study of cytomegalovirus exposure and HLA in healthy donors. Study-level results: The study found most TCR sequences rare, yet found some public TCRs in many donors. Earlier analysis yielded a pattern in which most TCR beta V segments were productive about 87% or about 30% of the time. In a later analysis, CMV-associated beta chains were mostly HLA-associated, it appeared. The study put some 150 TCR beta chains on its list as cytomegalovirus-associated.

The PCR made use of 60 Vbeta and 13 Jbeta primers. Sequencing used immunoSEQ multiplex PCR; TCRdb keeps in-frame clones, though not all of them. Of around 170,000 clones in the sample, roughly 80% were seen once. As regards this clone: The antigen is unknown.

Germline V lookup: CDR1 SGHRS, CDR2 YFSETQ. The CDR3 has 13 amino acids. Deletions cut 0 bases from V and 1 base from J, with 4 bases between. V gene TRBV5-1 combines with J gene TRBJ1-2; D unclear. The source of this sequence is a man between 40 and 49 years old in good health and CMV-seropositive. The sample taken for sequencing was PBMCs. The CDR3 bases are TGCGCCAGCAGCTTGGCTCTTAACTATGGCTACACCTTC. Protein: CASSLALNYGYTF.